Following are 31 T cell receptor beta chains from one sample sequenced in a study of blood T cell repertoires in COVID-19. Repertoires were generated with immunoSEQ multiplex PCR, while TCRdb's copy carries only in-frame clones and drops some. The sample has a few hundred thousand clones; around 87% are singletons. Sequenced: peripheral blood. Every receptor here comes from a man aged 50 to 60 with active or convalescent COVID-19.

The chain joins TRBV6-1 to TRBJ2-3; possible D gene TRBD2, 5 bases. CDR1 and CDR2 from the germline V gene are MNHNS and SASEGT. The length of the CDR3 is 17 residues. V was cut by 1 base and J by 3 bases, with 17 bases left in between. CDR3 sequence: CASSEDHSGRRTDTQYF. The CDR3 nucleotides are TGTGCCAGCAGTGAAGACCACAGCGGCCGGAGGACAGATACGCAGTATTTT.

The chain uses TRBV5-1 and TRBJ2-5, with D tentatively TRBD1 (8 bases). V was cut by 2 bases and J by 0 bases, with 14 bases left in between. The CDR3 is 16 amino acids. From germline, CDR1 is SGHRS and CDR2 YFSETQ. CDR3 nucleotide sequence: TGCGCCAGCAGCTTCAACAGGGGGGGATACCAAGAGACCCAGTACTTC. It specifies CASSFNRGGYQETQYF.

The chain joins TRBV28 to TRBJ1-5; no reliable D call. The length of the CDR3 is 13 residues. CDR1 MDHEN and CDR2 SYDVKM come from the germline V gene. Trimming stripped 5 bases from V and 4 bases from J, with 9 bases between. The CDR3 is CASSPPPNQPQHF. The CDR3 DNA sequence: TGTGCCAGCAGTCCCCCCCCGAATCAGCCCCAGCATTTT.

This chain joins TRBV19 and TRBJ2-5; possible D gene TRBD2, 6 bases. Deletions cut 4 bases from V and 4 bases from J, with 16 bases between. CDR1 and CDR2 from the germline V gene are LNHDA and SQIVND (reference sequence). The CDR3 is made up of 15 amino acids. The CDR3 nucleotides read TGTGCCAGTAGTAAAGGACAATCCGGGGGAGAGACCCAGTACTTC. Protein sequence: CASSKGQSGGETQYF.

Remarks on this clone: The sample contains more than one DNA sequence encoding this CDR3. The chain joins TRBV28 to TRBJ2-7, with 10 nucleotides matching TRBD2. V lost 6 bases to trimming and J lost 4 bases; unmatched junction nucleotides: 3. Per the germline V gene, CDR1 is MDHEN and CDR2 is SYDVKM. The CDR3 extends over 13 amino acids. CDR3 in DNA: TGTGCCAGCAGGAGCGGGAGGGAATACGAGCAGTACTTC. This gives the protein CASRSGREYEQYF.

As DNA, the CDR3 is TGTGCCAGCAGACCGAAGAGTTTCTACGAGCAGTACTTC. Protein product: CASRPKSFYEQYF. The chain carries TRBV2 and TRBJ2-7, with D unclear. CDR3 length equals 13 residues. CDR1 and CDR2 (germline): SNHLY, FYNNEI. V lost 6 bases, J lost 3 bases, and 12 bases lay in between.

The chain has TRBV28 and TRBJ1-2; no clear D gene. The V and J ends lost 3 bases and 1 base respectively, with 6 bases between them. The CDR3 consists of 13 residues. Germline CDR1 is MDHEN and CDR2 is SYDVKM. The CDR3 nucleotides read TGTGCCAGCAGTTTGGCCTTTAACTATGGCTACACCTTC. Translating it yields CASSLAFNYGYTF.

The rearrangement links TRBV27 to TRBJ1-2; 8 nucleotides match TRBD1. The CDR3 covers 15 residues. The trim removed 5 bases at V and 5 bases at J, leaving 10 bases unmatched. Germline V CDR1 and CDR2: MNHEY, SMNVEV (reference sequence). The CDR3 protein is CASSRDRIAGYGYTF. CDR3 nucleotides: TGTGCCAGCAGTCGGGACAGGATAGCCGGATATGGCTACACCTTC.

The V gene is TRBV7-3, the J gene TRBJ1-2; TRBD1 matches 8 bases. This CDR3 comprises 13 residues. Germline V CDR1 and CDR2: SGHTA, FQGTGA. With 3 bases clipped from V and 6 bases from J, the junction kept 3 bases outside the gene matches. The CDR3: CASSFARGHGYTF. The CDR3 DNA sequence: TGTGCCAGCAGCTTTGCCAGGGGGCATGGCTACACCTTC. The complete variable domain, with remaining parts taken from reference TRBV7-3 and TRBJ1-2, reads GAGVSQTPSNKVTEKGKYVELRCDPISGHTALYWYRQSLGQGPEFLIYFQGTGAADDSGLPNDRFFAVRPEGSVSTLKIQRTERGDSAVYLCASSFARGHGYTFGSGTRLTVV.

The chain links TRBV6-5 to TRBJ1-1; a possible D gene is TRBD1 (5 bases). Deletions cut 5 bases from V and 5 bases from J, with 12 bases between. The CDR3 totals 13 residues. CDR1 is MNHEY, CDR2 SVGAGI, per germline. CDR3 protein: CASSHRGGTEAFF. CDR3 coding DNA: TGTGCCAGCAGTCACCGGGGGGGGACTGAAGCTTTCTTT.

The V call is TRBV5-4, the J call TRBJ2-7; 8 bases are a match to TRBD2. In germline, CDR1 is SGHNT, CDR2 YYREEE (reference sequence). This CDR3 has 15 residues. J gave up 1 base and V 4 bases, and 7 bases lay outside the gene matches. The CDR3 reads CASSRAGESSYEQYF. CDR3 DNA: TGTGCCAGCAGCCGAGCGGGAGAATCTTCCTACGAGCAGTACTTC.

This chain connects TRBV10-2 to TRBJ2-7; D may be TRBD1 (6 bases). Looked up from germline, CDR1 is WSHSY and CDR2 is SAAADI. The CDR3 runs 14 residues. V lost 4 bases, J lost 2 bases, and 12 bases lay in between. CDR3 sequence reads: CASSVIGQTYEQYF. In DNA, the CDR3 is TGCGCCAGCAGTGTAATAGGACAGACCTACGAGCAGTACTTC.

This clone was seen a single time. The chain recombines TRBV29-1 with TRBJ2-1; TRBD1 is a possible D gene (6 bases). The CDR3 consists of 13 residues. Germline V lookup: CDR1 SQVTM, CDR2 ANQGSEA. V shed 6 bases and J shed 6 bases, with 15 bases lying between them. CDR3 protein: CSVEGIGGNEQFF. CDR3 DNA: TGCAGCGTCGAGGGGATAGGGGGCAATGAGCAGTTCTTC.

This sequence joins TRBV11-1 and TRBJ1-3, with unresolved D. Trimming cost V 3 bases and J 7 bases, with 16 bases left between them. The CDR3 runs 15 residues. CDR1 is SGHAT, CDR2 FQDESV, per germline (reference sequence). In nucleotides, the CDR3 is TGTGCCAGCAGCTTGACACGACAAACCCCCAACACCATATATTTT. Its translation: CASSLTRQTPNTIYF.

This chain links TRBV10-3 with TRBJ2-3, with TRBD2 identical over 8 bases. Germline-derived CDR1 and CDR2 are ENHRY and SYGVKD. The CDR3 contains 17 residues. Losses at the gene ends were 6 bases for V and 0 bases for J; bases not matched to a gene: 11. The CDR3 reads CAIRDFERGTSTDTQYF. CDR3 nucleotide sequence: TGTGCCATCAGGGACTTCGAGCGGGGGACGAGCACAGATACGCAGTATTTT.

A few counts support this clone. The J gene is TRBJ2-7, the V gene TRBV15; possibly TRBD2 for D (6 bases). The germline V and J ends were trimmed by 1 base and 7 bases, with 8 bases remaining between them. The CDR3 length is 12 residues. Germline V CDR1 and CDR2: LNHNV, YYDKDF (reference sequence). CDR3 protein: CATSRAGGEQYF. The CDR3, as DNA: TGTGCCACCAGCAGAGCCGGAGGGGAGCAGTACTTC. The entire variable domain, with the rest obtained from reference TRBV15 and TRBJ2-7, is as follows: DAMVIQNPRYQVTQFGKPVTLSCSQTLNHNVMYWYQQKSSQAPKLLFHYYDKDFNNEADTPDNFQSRRPNTSFCFLDIRSPGLGDTAMYLCATSRAGGEQYFGPGTRLTVT.

This clone has a handful of counts. The rearrangement uses TRBV9 and TRBJ2-5; 8 nucleotides agree with TRBD2. This CDR3 is built from 14 residues. Per the germline V gene, CDR1 is SGDLS and CDR2 is YYNGEE. V dropped 3 bases and J dropped 5; count of bases not matched to a gene: 6. The CDR3 here is CASSARPGGETQYF. As DNA, the CDR3 is TGTGCCAGCAGCGCACGTCCGGGAGGGGAGACCCAGTACTTC.

The J gene is TRBJ1-2, the V gene TRBV18; D is unclear. Trimming pared 2 bases from V and 3 bases from J, leaving 13 bases between. The CDR3 runs to 15 residues. Germline-derived CDR1 and CDR2 are KGHSH and LQKENI. CDR3 coding DNA: TGTGCCAGCTCACCAACCACGGGGATGGACTATGGCTACACCTTC. It encodes CASSPTTGMDYGYTF.

The chain employs TRBV15 and TRBJ2-1, with D hard to call. Looked up from germline, CDR1 is LNHNV and CDR2 is YYDKDF (reference sequence). V gave up 4 bases and J gave up 3 bases, with 4 bases separating them. The CDR3 sequence is 12 residues long. The CDR3 DNA is TGTGCCACCAGCACACACTACAATGAGCAGTTCTTC. It specifies CATSTHYNEQFF.

The chain recombines TRBV21-1 with TRBJ1-6; the table calls TRBD1, which could not be checked here. TRBV21-1 is recorded as a pseudogene. The CDR3 length is 16 residues. The CDR3 coding sequence is TGTGCCAGCAGCAAAGGAGCGGGGACAGGGGCTTCACCCCTCCACTTT. This gives the protein CASSKGAGTGASPLHF.

The gene calls are TRBV11-3 and TRBJ1-4; 9 nucleotides agree with TRBD1. Germline lookup yields CDR1 SGHNT and CDR2 YENEEA. The V gene end was trimmed by 4 bases and the J gene end by 5 bases; junction bases not matched to a gene: 20. The CDR3 is 20 amino acids. In DNA form, the CDR3 reads TGTGCCAGCAGCTCCTCACGGACAGGGGAGGTCTGTACCCAAAATGAAAAACTGTTTTTT. Its translation: CASSSSRTGEVCTQNEKLFF.

The gene calls are TRBV2 and TRBJ1-2; 11 bases agree with TRBD1. V was pared by 5 bases and J by 4 bases, with 6 bases of the junction left unmatched. CDR1 SNHLY and CDR2 FYNNEI come from the germline V gene. The CDR3 totals 15 residues. Here the CDR3 reads CASSPRTGGIYGYTF. The DNA for the CDR3 is TGTGCCAGCAGTCCCCGGACAGGGGGCATCTATGGCTACACCTTC.

The V and J genes are TRBV30 and TRBJ1-2; D call uncertain. The V end lost 2 bases, the J end lost 4 bases, and 11 bases lay between the germline ends. The CDR3 loop spans 13 amino acids. CDR1 is GTSNPN and CDR2 is SVGIG in the germline V gene (reference sequence). The CDR3 DNA sequence: TGTGCCTGGAGTTCAGTGGGAGGCTATGGCTACACCTTC. It translates to CAWSSVGGYGYTF.

The chain uses TRBV5-4 and TRBJ1-2; TRBD1 might be the D (6 bases). This CDR3 is built from 17 residues. CDR1 SGHNT and CDR2 YYREEE come from the germline V gene (reference sequence). V gave up 2 bases and J gave up 8 bases, with 25 bases separating them. The CDR3 loop is CASSLPAVTGGDGGYTF. CDR3 DNA: TGTGCCAGCAGCTTACCCGCCGTGACAGGTGGGGATGGAGGCTACACCTTC.

The CDR3 spells CATSRVAGSTNQPQHF. The CDR3 coding sequence is TGTGCCACCAGCAGAGTAGCAGGGTCTACGAATCAGCCCCAGCATTTT. The chain recombines TRBV15 with TRBJ1-5; D possibly corresponds to TRBD1 (5 bases). The germline V gene has CDR1 LNHNV and CDR2 YYDKDF (reference sequence). The CDR3 is 16 amino acids. Trimming removed 1 base from V and 4 bases from J, with 14 bases in between. The full variable domain, with the rest looked up from reference TRBV15 and TRBJ1-5, is DAMVIQNPRYQVTQFGKPVTLSCSQTLNHNVMYWYQQKSSQAPKLLFHYYDKDFNNEADTPDNFQSRRPNTSFCFLDIRSPGLGDTAMYLCATSRVAGSTNQPQHFGDGTRLSIL.

The V gene is TRBV5-1, the J gene TRBJ2-1; D gene uncertain. The CDR3 length is 15 residues. The germline V and J ends were trimmed by 3 bases and 0 bases, with 10 bases remaining between them. The germline V gene encodes CDR1 SGHRS and CDR2 YFSETQ. CDR3 nucleotide sequence: TGCGCCAGCAGCTCTGGGCTTAGCTCCTACAATGAGCAGTTCTTC. Protein product: CASSSGLSSYNEQFF.

The V gene is TRBV5-1, the J gene TRBJ2-7, with D tentatively TRBD1 (5 bases). Germline CDR1 SGHRS, CDR2 YFSETQ. The germline V and J ends were trimmed by 4 bases and 0 bases, with 17 bases remaining between them. The CDR3 extends over 16 amino acids. CDR3 sequence reads: CASSIDGHRSSYEQYF. CDR3 coding DNA: TGCGCCAGCAGCATTGATGGACACAGGAGCTCCTACGAGCAGTACTTC.

This chain links TRBV10-3 with TRBJ1-2, with 9 bases fitting TRBD1. Germline V gene data show CDR1 as ENHRY and CDR2 as SYGVKD. This CDR3 region has 19 residues. The V gene end was trimmed by 0 bases and the J gene end by 7 bases; junction bases not matched to a gene: 18. The CDR3 loop reads CAISESYLRDRDDPGGYTF. The DNA for the CDR3 is TGTGCCATCAGTGAGTCGTATTTGAGGGACAGGGATGACCCTGGTGGCTACACCTTC.

The CDR3 region is CAWGDRGMNTEAFF. Here the CDR3 DNA reads TGTGCCTGGGGGGACAGAGGCATGAACACTGAAGCTTTCTTT. The chain links TRBV30 to TRBJ1-1; 7 bases fit TRBD1. Trimming cost V 5 bases and J 0 bases; bases outside gene matches: 6. The CDR3 spans 14 residues. Germline V CDR1 and CDR2: GTSNPN, SVGIG (reference sequence).

V gene TRBV28 combines with J gene TRBJ1-2; maybe TRBD1 (5 bases). Germline V CDR1 and CDR2: MDHEN, SYDVKM. The CDR3 totals 12 residues. V was shortened by 8 bases and J by 2 bases, with 9 bases between the two germline ends. The CDR3 DNA follows: TGTGCCAGCCGCCGGGGGAACTATGGCTACACCTTC. This sequence encodes CASRRGNYGYTF.

This clone was seen just once. The chain joins TRBV5-1 to TRBJ2-3, with a tentative D call TRBD2 (5 bases). Germline CDR1 reads SGHRS; CDR2 reads YFSETQ. There are 16 residues in the CDR3. V lost 4 bases, J lost 1 base, and 16 bases lay in between. The CDR3 DNA reads as TGCGCCAGCAGCCCGGGATCGCAGTCCGGCACAGATACGCAGTATTTT. Its protein product is CASSPGSQSGTDTQYF.